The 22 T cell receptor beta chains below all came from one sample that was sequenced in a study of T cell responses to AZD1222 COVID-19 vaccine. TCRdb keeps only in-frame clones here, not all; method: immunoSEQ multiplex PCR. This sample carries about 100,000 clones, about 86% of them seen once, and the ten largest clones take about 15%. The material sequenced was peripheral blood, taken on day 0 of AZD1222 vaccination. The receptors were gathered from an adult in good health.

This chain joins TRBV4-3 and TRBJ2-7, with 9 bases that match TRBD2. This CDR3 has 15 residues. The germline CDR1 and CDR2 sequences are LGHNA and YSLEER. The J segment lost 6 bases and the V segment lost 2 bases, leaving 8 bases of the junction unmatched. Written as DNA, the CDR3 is TGCGCCAGCAGCCAACACTTACTAGCGGGTGGCGAGCAGTACTTC. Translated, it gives CASSQHLLAGGEQYF.

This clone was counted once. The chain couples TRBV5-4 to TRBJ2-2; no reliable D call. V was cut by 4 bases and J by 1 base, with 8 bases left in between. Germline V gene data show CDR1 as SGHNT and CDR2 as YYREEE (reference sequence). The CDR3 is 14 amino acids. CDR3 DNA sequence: TGTGCCAGCAGCGGATCCTTGAACACCGGGGAGCTGTTTTTT. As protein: CASSGSLNTGELFF.

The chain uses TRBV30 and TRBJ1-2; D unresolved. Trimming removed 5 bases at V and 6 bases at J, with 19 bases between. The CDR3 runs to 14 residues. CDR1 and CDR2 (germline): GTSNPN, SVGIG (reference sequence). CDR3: CAWEQPLPLNGYTF. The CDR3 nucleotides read TGTGCCTGGGAACAGCCGCTCCCTCTCAATGGCTACACCTTC.

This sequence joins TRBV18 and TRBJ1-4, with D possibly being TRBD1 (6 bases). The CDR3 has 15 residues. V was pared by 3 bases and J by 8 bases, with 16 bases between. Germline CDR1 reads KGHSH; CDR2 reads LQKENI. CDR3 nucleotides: TGTGCCAGCTCACCCCCTGGGGGCATGTGGGAAAAACTGTTTTTT. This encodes CASSPPGGMWEKLFF.

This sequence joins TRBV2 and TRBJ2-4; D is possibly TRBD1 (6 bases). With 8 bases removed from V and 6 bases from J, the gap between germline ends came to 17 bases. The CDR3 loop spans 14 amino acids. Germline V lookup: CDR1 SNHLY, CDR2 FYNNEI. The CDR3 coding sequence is TGTGCCAGCGAACAGGGAAGGGGACGAAACATTCAGTACTTC. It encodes CASEQGRGRNIQYF. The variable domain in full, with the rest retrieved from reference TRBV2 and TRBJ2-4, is EPEVTQTPSHQVTQMGQEVILRCVPISNHLYFYWYRQILGQKVEFLVSFYNNEISEKSEIFDDQFSVERPDGSNFTLKIRSTKLEDSAMYFCASEQGRGRNIQYFGAGTRLSVL.

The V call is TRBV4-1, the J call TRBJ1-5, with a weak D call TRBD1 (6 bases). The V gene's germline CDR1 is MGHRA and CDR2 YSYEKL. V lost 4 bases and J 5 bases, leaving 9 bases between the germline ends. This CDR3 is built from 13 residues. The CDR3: CASSLQGYQPQHF. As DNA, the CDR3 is TGCGCCAGCAGCCTACAGGGATATCAGCCCCAGCATTTT.

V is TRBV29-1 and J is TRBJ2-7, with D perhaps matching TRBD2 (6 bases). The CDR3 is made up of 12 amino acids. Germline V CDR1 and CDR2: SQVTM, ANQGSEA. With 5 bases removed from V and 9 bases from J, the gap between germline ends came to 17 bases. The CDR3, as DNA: TGCAGCGTTAGAGGTGGAGGGTCCGCGCAGTACTTC. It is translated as CSVRGGGSAQYF.

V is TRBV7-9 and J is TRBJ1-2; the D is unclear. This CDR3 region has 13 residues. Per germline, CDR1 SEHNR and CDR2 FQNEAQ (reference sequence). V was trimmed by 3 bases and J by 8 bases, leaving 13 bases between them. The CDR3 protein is CASSFRTDGGYTF. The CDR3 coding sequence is TGTGCCAGCAGCTTTCGGACCGATGGGGGCTACACCTTC.

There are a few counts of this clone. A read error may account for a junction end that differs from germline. The CDR3 DNA sequence: TGTGCCAGCAGTGAAGCCGGCCGCAGATTCTCCTTT. Translated, it gives CASSEAGRRFSF. The J gene is TRBJ1-6, the V gene TRBV2; D gene unclear. The CDR3 is 12 residues long. Germline assignment: CDR1 SNHLY and CDR2 FYNNEI. Drawing the rest from reference TRBV2 and TRBJ1-6, the complete variable domain is EPEVTQTPSHQVTQMGQEVILRCVPISNHLYFYWYRQILGQKVEFLVSFYNNEISEKSEIFDDQFSVERPDGSNFTLKIRSTKLEDSAMYFCASSEAGRRFSFGNGTRLTVT.

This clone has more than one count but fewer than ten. The CDR3 protein is CAWNNNHYGYTF. The CDR3 region has the DNA TGTGCCTGGAATAACAACCACTATGGCTACACCTTC. V gene TRBV30 combines with J gene TRBJ1-2; D remains ambiguous. Germline CDR1 GTSNPN, CDR2 SVGIG (reference sequence). Deletions cut 4 bases from V and 3 bases from J, with 9 bases between. This CDR3 region has 12 residues.

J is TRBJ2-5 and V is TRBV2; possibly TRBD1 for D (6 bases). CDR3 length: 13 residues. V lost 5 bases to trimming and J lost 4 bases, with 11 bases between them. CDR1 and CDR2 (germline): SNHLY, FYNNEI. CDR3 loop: CASSSGTRETQYF. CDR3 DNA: TGTGCCAGCAGTTCCGGGACAAGAGAGACCCAGTACTTC.

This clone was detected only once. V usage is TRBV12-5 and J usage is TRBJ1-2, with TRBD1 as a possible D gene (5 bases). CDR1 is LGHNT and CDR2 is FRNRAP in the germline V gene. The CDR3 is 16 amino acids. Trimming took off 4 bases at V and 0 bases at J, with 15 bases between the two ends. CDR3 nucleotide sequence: TGTGCTAGTGGTTATACCGCGGGGGGATCTAACTATGGCTACACCTTC. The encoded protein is CASGYTAGGSNYGYTF.

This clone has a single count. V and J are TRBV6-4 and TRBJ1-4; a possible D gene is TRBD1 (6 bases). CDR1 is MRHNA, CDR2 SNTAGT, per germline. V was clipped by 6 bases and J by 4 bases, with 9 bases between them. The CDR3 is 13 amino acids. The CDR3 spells CASRDSFNEKLFF. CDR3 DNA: TGTGCCAGCAGGGACAGCTTTAATGAAAAACTGTTTTTT.

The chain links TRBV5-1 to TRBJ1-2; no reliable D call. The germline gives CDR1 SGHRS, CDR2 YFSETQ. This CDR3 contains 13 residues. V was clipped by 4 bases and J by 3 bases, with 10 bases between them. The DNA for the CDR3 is TGCGCCAGCAGCAAAGAAAAAGACTATGGCTACACCTTC. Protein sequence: CASSKEKDYGYTF.

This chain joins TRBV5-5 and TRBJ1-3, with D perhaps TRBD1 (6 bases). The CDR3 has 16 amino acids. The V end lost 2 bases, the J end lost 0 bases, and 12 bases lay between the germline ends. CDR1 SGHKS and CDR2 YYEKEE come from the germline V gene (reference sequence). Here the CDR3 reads CASSFRHRDSGNTIYF. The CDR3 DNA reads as TGTGCCAGCAGCTTTAGACACAGGGACTCTGGAAACACCATATATTTT.

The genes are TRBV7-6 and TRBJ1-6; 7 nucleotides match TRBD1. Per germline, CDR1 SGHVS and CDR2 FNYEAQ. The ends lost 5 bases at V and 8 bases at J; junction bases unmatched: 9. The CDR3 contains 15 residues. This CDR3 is CASSLRGPGDSPLHF. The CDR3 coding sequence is TGTGCCAGCAGCCTAAGGGGGCCAGGAGATTCACCCCTCCACTTT.

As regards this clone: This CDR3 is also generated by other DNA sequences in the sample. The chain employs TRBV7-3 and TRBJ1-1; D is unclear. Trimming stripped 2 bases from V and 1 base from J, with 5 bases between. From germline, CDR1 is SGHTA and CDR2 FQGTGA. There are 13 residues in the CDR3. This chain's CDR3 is CASSLSANTEAFF. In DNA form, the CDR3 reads TGTGCCAGCAGCTTATCGGCGAACACTGAAGCTTTCTTT.

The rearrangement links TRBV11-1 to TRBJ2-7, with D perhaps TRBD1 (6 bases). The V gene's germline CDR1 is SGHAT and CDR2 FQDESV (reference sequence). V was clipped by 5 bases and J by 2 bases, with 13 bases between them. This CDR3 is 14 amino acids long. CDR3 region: CASSPGQQAYEQYF. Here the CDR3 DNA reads TGTGCCAGCAGCCCCGGACAGCAAGCCTACGAGCAGTACTTC.

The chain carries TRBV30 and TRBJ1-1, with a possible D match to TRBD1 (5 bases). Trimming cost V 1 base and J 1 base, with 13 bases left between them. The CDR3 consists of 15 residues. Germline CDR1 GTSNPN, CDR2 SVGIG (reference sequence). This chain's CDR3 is CAWSAAGNTNTEAFF. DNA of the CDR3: TGTGCCTGGAGTGCGGCAGGGAATACGAACACTGAAGCTTTCTTT.

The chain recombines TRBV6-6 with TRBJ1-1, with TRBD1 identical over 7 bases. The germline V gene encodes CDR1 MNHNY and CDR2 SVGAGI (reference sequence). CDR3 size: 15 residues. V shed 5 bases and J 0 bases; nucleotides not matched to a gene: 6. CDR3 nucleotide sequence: TGTGCCAGCAGTGGGACAGTTTTCATGAACACTGAAGCTTTCTTT. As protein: CASSGTVFMNTEAFF.

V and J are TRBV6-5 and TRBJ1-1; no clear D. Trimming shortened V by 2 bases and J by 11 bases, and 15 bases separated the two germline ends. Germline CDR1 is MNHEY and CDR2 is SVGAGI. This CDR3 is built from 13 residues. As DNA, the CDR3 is TGTGCCAGCAGTTACCCCGGGGTGGGGAGGGCTTTCTTT. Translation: CASSYPGVGRAFF.

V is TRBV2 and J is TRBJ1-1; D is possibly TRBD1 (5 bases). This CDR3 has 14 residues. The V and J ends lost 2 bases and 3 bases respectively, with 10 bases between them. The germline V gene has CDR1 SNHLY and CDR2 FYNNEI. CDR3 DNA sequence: TGTGCCAGCAGTGAATATTGGGGGGACACTGAAGCTTTCTTT. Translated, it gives CASSEYWGDTEAFF.